Below, 16 T cell receptor beta chains from the same sample are listed, as sequenced in a study of vaccination effects on CD4 cells after COVID-19. No antigens are known for them. Using viral peptide pools, the ViraFEST assay grew out antigen-specific CD4+ T cells prior to sequencing. Isolating CD4+ T cells followed approximately 9 days of culture. Two-dose vaccination with either BNT162b2 or mRNA-1273 was given to the participants. The data were produced by immunoSEQ multiplex PCR, yet TCRdb's version contains in-frame clones alone and is incomplete. Here the sample spans approximately 26,000 clones, approximately 79% being singletons. Sequencing used CD4+ T cells from PBMCs cultured with SARS-CoV-2 spike peptides, obtained after COVID-19 vaccination. The receptors stem from a human donor who received a COVID-19 vaccine. Some clones in this sample may be carry-over from other donors' samples.

This clone was observed a single time. The chain carries TRBV7-3 and TRBJ2-7; TRBD2 matches at 9 bases. Germline CDR1 SGHTA, CDR2 FQGTGA. CDR3 length equals 14 residues. V was pared by 11 bases and J by 2 bases, with 10 bases of the junction left unmatched. As DNA, the CDR3 is TGTGCCCCCTGGAAGCGGGGGGTAACCTACGAGCAGTACGTC. Protein sequence: CAPWKRGVTYEQYV.

The chain carries TRBV6-5 and TRBJ2-1, with 7 bases that match TRBD1. Germline CDR1 and CDR2: MNHEY and SVGAGI. The CDR3 consists of 14 residues. Losses at the gene ends were 7 bases for V and 4 bases for J; bases not matched to a gene: 7. The DNA of the CDR3 is TGTGCCAGCACTGTGACAGGGATGTACAATGAGCAGTTCTTC. Translation: CASTVTGMYNEQFF.

The V and J genes are TRBV28 and TRBJ1-4; 7 bases are shared with TRBD1. The CDR3 contains 18 residues. V trimming: 4 bases; J trimming: 2 bases; junction bases outside the gene matches: 13. Germline lookup yields CDR1 MDHEN and CDR2 SYDVKM. The CDR3 reads CASSYGWTGSSTNEKLFF. The CDR3 bases are TGTGCCAGCAGTTATGGGTGGACAGGCTCTAGCACTAATGAAAAACTGTTTTTT.

In its sample, this clone was seen a few times. This chain uses TRBV7-2 with TRBJ2-1, with D tentatively TRBD1 or TRBD2 (6 bases each). Trimming removed 1 base at V and 14 bases at J, with 15 bases between. The length of the CDR3 is 13 residues. CDR1 and CDR2 (germline): SGHTA, FQGNSA. CDR3 DNA: TGTGCCAGCAGCTTAGGAGGGTGGGGGGCCGAGTTCTTC. This sequence encodes CASSLGGWGAEFF.

This clone came up once. The chain carries TRBV30 and TRBJ1-1; D is unresolved. V lost 2 bases to trimming and J lost 5 bases, with 9 bases between them. Germline V gene lookup returns CDR1 GTSNPN and CDR2 SVGIG (reference sequence). The CDR3 consists of 12 residues. DNA for the CDR3: TGTGCCTGGAGTCTCCATAATACTGAAGCTTTCTTT. Translating it yields CAWSLHNTEAFF.

The chain uses TRBV5-1 and TRBJ1-1; tentatively, D is TRBD1 (5 bases). This CDR3 contains 14 residues. The germline CDR1 and CDR2 sequences are SGHRS and YFSETQ. Trimming took off 2 bases at V and 7 bases at J, with 15 bases between the two ends. The CDR3 protein is CASSFSQTGFEAFF. The CDR3 DNA reads TGCGCCAGCAGCTTTTCTCAAACAGGCTTTGAAGCTTTCTTT.

J is TRBJ2-2 and V is TRBV11-2; 12 positions agree with TRBD2. V dropped 5 bases and J dropped 1; count of bases not matched to a gene: 8. There are 18 residues in the CDR3. Germline CDR1 SGHAT, CDR2 FQNNGV. The CDR3 DNA reads as TGTGCCAGCAGCCCCAGACTAGCGGGGGCCAAGAACACCGGGGAGCTGTTTTTT. Translation: CASSPRLAGAKNTGELFF.

This clone was observed a handful of times. This CDR3 is CASSPSRVGELFF. The CDR3 DNA is TGTGCCAGCAGCCCGAGTCGGGTCGGGGAGCTGTTTTTT. The gene calls are TRBV7-3 and TRBJ2-2; no definite D call. Deletions cut 5 bases from V and 7 bases from J, with 11 bases between. CDR1 SGHTA and CDR2 FQGTGA come from the germline V gene. The CDR3 runs 13 residues.

This clone appeared a single time. This chain joins TRBV9 and TRBJ2-3; D not certain. In germline, CDR1 is SGDLS, CDR2 YYNGEE. This CDR3 is 15 amino acids long. Trimming shortened V by 4 bases and J by 0 bases, and 12 bases separated the two germline ends. The CDR3 region has the DNA TGTGCCAGCAGCTTCGGTCAAGGGAGCACAGATACGCAGTATTTT. Protein sequence: CASSFGQGSTDTQYF.

The V and J genes are TRBV28 and TRBJ1-2; perhaps TRBD1 as D (6 bases). Germline assignment: CDR1 MDHEN and CDR2 SYDVKM. V was trimmed by 10 bases and J by 2 bases, leaving 8 bases between them. There are 11 residues in the CDR3. In DNA, the CDR3 is TGTGCCATCGGACAGAACTATGGCTACACCTTC. Its translation is CAIGQNYGYTF.

The gene calls are TRBV18 and TRBJ2-5; no reliable D call. This CDR3 region has 13 residues. Trimming removed 3 bases from V and 1 base from J, with 6 bases in between. Germline loops: CDR1 KGHSH, CDR2 LQKENI. CDR3 DNA: TGTGCCAGCTCACCCCTGCCCCAAGAGACCCAGTACTTC. Protein sequence: CASSPLPQETQYF.

This clone was observed a few times. The chain employs TRBV18 and TRBJ2-3; D gene ambiguous. The CDR3 loop spans 17 amino acids. Trimming shortened V by 3 bases and J by 0 bases, and 16 bases separated the two germline ends. Germline values: CDR1 KGHSH, CDR2 LQKENI. The CDR3 loop is CASSPSFVGRSTDTQYF. The DNA of the CDR3 is TGTGCCAGCTCACCTTCATTTGTTGGTCGGAGCACAGATACGCAGTATTTT.

This clone is a singleton in its sample. The chain combines TRBV5-1 with TRBJ1-4, with 8 bases fitting TRBD1. This CDR3 comprises 15 residues. Germline loops: CDR1 SGHRS, CDR2 YFSETQ. V trimming: 3 bases; J trimming: 3 bases; junction bases outside the gene matches: 4. The CDR3 DNA reads as TGCGCCAGCAGCTCCACAGGGGGACCTAATGAAAAACTGTTTTTT. The encoded protein is CASSSTGGPNEKLFF.

V usage is TRBV28 and J usage is TRBJ1-4; D not certain. The CDR3 runs 13 residues. Between the trimmed V and J ends, which lost 8 bases and 11 bases, there was a span of 18 bases. From germline, CDR1 is MDHEN and CDR2 SYDVKM. CDR3 coding DNA: TGTGCCAGCTCAACAGCGGCCCTCAGGAAACTGTTTTTT. Translating gives CASSTAALRKLFF.

The V call is TRBV5-1, the J call TRBJ2-3; 7 bases line up with TRBD2. The germline V gene encodes CDR1 SGHRS and CDR2 YFSETQ. The CDR3 totals 14 residues. After removal of 4 bases from V and 3 bases from J, the junction contained 5 bases not matched to a gene. The CDR3 coding sequence is TGCGCCAGCAGCCCCTTGGGGGGGACAGATACGCAGTATTTT. Its protein is CASSPLGGTDTQYF.

The V call is TRBV10-1, the J call TRBJ2-3; 7 positions agree with TRBD2. This CDR3 spans 14 amino acids. Trimming at V came to 10 bases and at J to 4 bases, leaving 11 bases not matched to a gene. Germline CDR1 reads WNHNN; CDR2 reads SYGVQD (reference sequence). CDR3 region: CATSRTLAADTQYF. The CDR3 DNA follows: TGCGCCACTAGTCGTACCCTAGCGGCAGATACGCAGTATTTT.